The clone carrying this T cell receptor (beta chain) is a singleton in its sample. The sample belongs to a study of blood T cell repertoires in COVID-19. Overall study: Material from acute and convalescent COVID-19 was sourced from the United States, Italy and Spain. Sources were T cells, B-cell-depleted T cells, or PBMCs; the material itself was cDNA or gDNA.

How the authors handled the data: Amplification of reference gene primers provided the estimated nucleated cell counts. The data were produced by immunoSEQ multiplex PCR, yet TCRdb's version contains in-frame clones alone and is incomplete. For V, J and clone size, that table is used; D and trimming come from the DNA. Of 95,000 to 150,000 clones listed, about two thirds are singletons. This receptor was identified in a human donor with acute or convalescent COVID-19. The donor label of this sample is uncertain. The sample consisted of peripheral blood.

Here the CDR3 DNA reads TGTGCCAGCTCACCATCCCAGGGACAGCGGAACACTGAAGCTTTCTTT. Residues: CASSPSQGQRNTEAFF. The genes are TRBV18 and TRBJ1-1; TRBD1 aligns across 7 bases. This CDR3 is 16 amino acids long. Per the germline V gene, CDR1 is KGHSH and CDR2 is LQKENI. V dropped 2 bases and J dropped 1; count of bases not matched to a gene: 7.